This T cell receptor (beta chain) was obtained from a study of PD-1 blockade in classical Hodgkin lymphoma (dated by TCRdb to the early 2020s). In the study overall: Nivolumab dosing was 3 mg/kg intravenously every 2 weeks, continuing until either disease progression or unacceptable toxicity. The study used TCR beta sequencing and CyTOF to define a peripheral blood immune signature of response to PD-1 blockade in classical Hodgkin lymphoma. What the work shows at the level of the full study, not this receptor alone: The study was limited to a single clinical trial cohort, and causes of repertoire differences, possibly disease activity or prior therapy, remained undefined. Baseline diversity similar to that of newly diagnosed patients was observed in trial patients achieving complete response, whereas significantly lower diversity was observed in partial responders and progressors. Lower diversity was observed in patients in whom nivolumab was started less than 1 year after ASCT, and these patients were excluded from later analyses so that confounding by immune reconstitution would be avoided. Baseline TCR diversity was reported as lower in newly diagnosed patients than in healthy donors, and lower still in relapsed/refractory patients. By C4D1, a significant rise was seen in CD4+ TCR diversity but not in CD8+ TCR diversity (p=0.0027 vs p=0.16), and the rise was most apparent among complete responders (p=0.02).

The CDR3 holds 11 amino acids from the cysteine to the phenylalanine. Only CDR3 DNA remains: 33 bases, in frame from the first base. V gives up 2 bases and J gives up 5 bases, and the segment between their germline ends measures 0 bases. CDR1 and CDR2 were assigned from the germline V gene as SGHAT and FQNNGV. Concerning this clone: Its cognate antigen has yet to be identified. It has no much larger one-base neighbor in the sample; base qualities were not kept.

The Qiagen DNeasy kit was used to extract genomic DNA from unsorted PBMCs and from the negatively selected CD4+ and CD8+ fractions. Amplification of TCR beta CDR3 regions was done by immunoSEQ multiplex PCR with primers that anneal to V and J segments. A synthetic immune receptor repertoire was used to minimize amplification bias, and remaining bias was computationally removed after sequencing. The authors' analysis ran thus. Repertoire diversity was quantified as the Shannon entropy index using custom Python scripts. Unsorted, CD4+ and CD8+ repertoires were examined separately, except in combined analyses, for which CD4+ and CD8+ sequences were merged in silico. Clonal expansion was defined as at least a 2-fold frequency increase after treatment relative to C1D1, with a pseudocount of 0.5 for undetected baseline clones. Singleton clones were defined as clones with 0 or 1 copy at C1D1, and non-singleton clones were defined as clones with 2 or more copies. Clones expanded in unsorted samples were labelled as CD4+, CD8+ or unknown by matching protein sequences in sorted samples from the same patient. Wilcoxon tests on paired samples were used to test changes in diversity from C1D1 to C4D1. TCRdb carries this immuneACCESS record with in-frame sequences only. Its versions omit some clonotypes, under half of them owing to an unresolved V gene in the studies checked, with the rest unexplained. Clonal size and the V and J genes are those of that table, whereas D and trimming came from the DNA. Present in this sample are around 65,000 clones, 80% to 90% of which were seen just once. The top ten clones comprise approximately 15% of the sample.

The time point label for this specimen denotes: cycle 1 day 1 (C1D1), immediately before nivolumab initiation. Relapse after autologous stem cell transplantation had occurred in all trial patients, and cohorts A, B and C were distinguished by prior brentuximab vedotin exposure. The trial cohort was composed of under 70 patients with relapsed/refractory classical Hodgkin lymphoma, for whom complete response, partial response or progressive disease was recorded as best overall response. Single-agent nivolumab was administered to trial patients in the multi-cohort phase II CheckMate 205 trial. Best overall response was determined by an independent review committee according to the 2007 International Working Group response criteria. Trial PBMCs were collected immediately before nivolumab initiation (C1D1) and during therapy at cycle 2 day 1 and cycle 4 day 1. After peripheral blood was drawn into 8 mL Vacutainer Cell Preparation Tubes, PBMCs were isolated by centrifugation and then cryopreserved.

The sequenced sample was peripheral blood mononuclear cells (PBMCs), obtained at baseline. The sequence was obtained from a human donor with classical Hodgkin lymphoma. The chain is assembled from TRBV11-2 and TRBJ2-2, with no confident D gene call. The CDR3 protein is CASSLTGELFF. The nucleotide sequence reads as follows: TGTGCCAGCAGCTTAACCGGGGAGCTGTTTTTT.